Only a few counts were recorded for the clone carrying this T cell receptor beta chain. Trimming pared 3 bases from V and 0 bases from J, leaving 9 bases between. In germline, CDR1 is DFQATT, CDR2 SNEGSKA (reference sequence). This CDR3 is built from 14 residues. TCR beta CDR3 regions were amplified from RNA transcripts. The TCR CDR3 first-round RT-PCR relied on the HTBI primer set. TCRdb re-called the multiplex PCR reads with MiXCR, one entry per CDR3 protein. This sample yields hundreds of thousands of distinct CDR3 sequences, of which 11% to 15% are seen a single time; roughly 10% belongs to the top ten. The sample belongs to a study of T cells in Graves' hyperthyroidism and ophthalmopathy.

The material sequenced was blood. The TCR sequence derives from a young woman with Graves' hyperthyroidism. The rearrangement links TRBV20-1 to TRBJ2-1, with D perhaps matching TRBD1 (6 bases). CDR3 amino acids: CSASNRDSYNEQFF. CDR3 in DNA: TGCAGTGCTAGCAACAGGGACTCCTACAATGAGCAGTTCTTC.